Presented here are 2 T cell receptor beta chains from one specimen sequenced in a study of blood T cell repertoires in COVID-19. The assay was immunoSEQ multiplex PCR, and TCRdb's table has in-frame clones only and misses some. The table has hundreds of thousands of clones, roughly 88% seen once. Sequenced sample: peripheral blood. These receptors originate from a woman in her 30s who had recovered from COVID-19.

This clone appeared once. This rearrangement joins TRBV24-1 to TRBJ2-7; 9 bases line up with TRBD1. This CDR3 contains 15 residues. With V trimmed by 5 bases and J by 2 bases, 6 bases remained unmatched. Germline CDR1 is KGHDR and CDR2 is SFDVKD. For the CDR3, the DNA is TGTGCCACCAGTGCCGGACAGGGGCTCGCCTACGAGCAGTACTTC. Translated, it gives CATSAGQGLAYEQYF.

The chain joins TRBV6-5 to TRBJ1-2; 8 bases line up with TRBD1. CDR3 length: 15 amino acids. CDR1 is MNHEY, CDR2 SVGAGI, per germline. V dropped 0 bases and J dropped 4; count of bases not matched to a gene: 4. In DNA form, the CDR3 reads TGTGCCAGCAGTTACTCGGACAGGGCAGGCTATGGCTACACCTTC. Its translation: CASSYSDRAGYGYTF.